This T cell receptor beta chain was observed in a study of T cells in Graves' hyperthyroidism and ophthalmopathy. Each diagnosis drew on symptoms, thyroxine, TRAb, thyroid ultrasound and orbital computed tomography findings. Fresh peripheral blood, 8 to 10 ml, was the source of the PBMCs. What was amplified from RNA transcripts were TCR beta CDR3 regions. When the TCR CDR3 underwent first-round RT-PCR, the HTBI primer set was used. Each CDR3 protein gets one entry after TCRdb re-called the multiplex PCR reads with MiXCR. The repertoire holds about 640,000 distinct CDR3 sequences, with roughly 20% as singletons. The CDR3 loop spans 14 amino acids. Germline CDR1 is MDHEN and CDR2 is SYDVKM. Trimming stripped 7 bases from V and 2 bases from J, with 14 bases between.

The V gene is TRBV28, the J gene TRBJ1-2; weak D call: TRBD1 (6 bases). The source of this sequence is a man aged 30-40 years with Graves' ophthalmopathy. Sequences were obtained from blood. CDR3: CASNFQGSNYGYTF. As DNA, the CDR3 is TGTGCCAGCAATTTTCAGGGGTCCAACTATGGCTACACCTTC.